This TCR beta chain was captured by sequencing in a study of T cells in Graves' hyperthyroidism and ophthalmopathy. Amplification of TCR beta CDR3 regions used RNA as the template. In the first-round RT-PCR of the TCR CDR3, the HTBI primer set was used. TCRdb reanalysed the multiplex PCR reads using MiXCR and keeps one entry per CDR3 protein. The table lists 660,000 or so distinct CDR3 sequences, about 45% of them singletons. Many counts were recorded for this clonotype. Antigen: not known. V dropped 5 bases and J dropped 7; count of bases not matched to a gene: 8. This CDR3 is built from 14 residues. Germline assignment: CDR1 SGHVS and CDR2 FQNEAQ. Any patient presenting with uncontrolled infection, other autoimmune disease, pregnancy or lactation was left out. Study-wide results and limits: Most clonotypes expanded in thyroid above 0.001 were likewise present in blood. The model forecast ophthalmopathy, anticipating it by a median about six months before onset.

The sample was peripheral blood or thyroid tissue (not recorded which). The receptor was isolated from an adult man with Graves' disease, either hyperthyroidism or ophthalmopathy (not recorded which). This chain joins TRBV7-8 and TRBJ2-7; 10 bases are shared with TRBD1. The CDR3 spells CASSIGQGVGEQYF. The CDR3 DNA reads TGTGCCAGCAGCATCGGACAGGGGGTTGGGGAGCAGTACTTC.